This paragraph covers one TCR beta chain sequence. Its antigen specificity is not known. There are no base qualities to consult, and no much larger clone falls within one base. From the germline V gene, CDR1 is SGDLS and CDR2 is YYNGEE. The CDR3 starts with the cysteine, ends with the phenylalanine, and has 13 residues. The kept DNA is CDR3 alone, 39 bases in frame from the first base. At the junction V is shortened by 3 bases and J by 7 bases, with 11 bases in between. This sample stems from a study of shared clonotypes between healthy human individuals (dated by TCRdb to the early 2020s). With regard to the full study: Two women and a few men aged 18 to 49 years were included in the cohort. Per donor, three plates each were used for CD4 naive and CD4 memory, two for CD8 naive, and one for CD8 memory. To estimate repertoire size and how much clonotypes are shared between individuals, the study performed deep sequencing of blood TCR repertoires from about five healthy adults. To increase sequencing depth and limit assay-specific biases, different laboratories used diverse techniques to prepare libraries and sequence TCR repertoires. Per donor, leukapheresis produced somewhere between about 0.94 and 8.9 billion PBMCs. Study-wide findings and limitations: Sampling was limited to blood, and TCR repertoires in tissue likely differ from TCR repertoires in blood. Based on pairwise subsampling, the degree of clonotype sharing among donors was expected to be affected by sequencing depth. Naive subsets generally had larger estimated clonotype richness than memory subsets did. The small number of donors limited the genetic and exposure-history diversity represented. Incomplete sequencing was indicated by rarefaction of sorted-subset datasets, despite the large sequencing depth. Clonotypes shared by all four sorted-subset donors showed higher generation probabilities than non-shared clonotypes. Across several donors, about 5% of naive CD4, 3% to 4% of naive CD8, roughly 2.3% of memory CD4, and 0.4% to 0.45% of memory CD8 clonotypes were shared.

Using the deep immunoSEQ assay, multiplex PCR amplified TCR CDR3 regions from genomic DNA. Extracted genomic DNA from each cell subset was distributed evenly across all wells of several immunoSEQ 96-well plates, and each plate was treated as a replicate. For sorted subsets, about 0.2 ug genomic DNA, equal to some 30,000 T cell genomes, was loaded into each replicate PCR. Purified libraries were measured with a Qubit 3.0 fluorometer, size-checked on a Bioanalyzer 2100, and measured again with the KAPA Library Quantification kit. Every immunoSEQ 96-well plate was sequenced on a separate single-read 150-cycle Illumina NextSeq 550 flow cell. The original pipeline was this. Because the immunoSEQ output held only junctional sequences and lacked quality scores, the filtering could not match the filtering applied to full-length reads. Sequences were annotated with PyIR, a Python wrapper for IgBLAST v1.9, using IMGT germline references to assign V/J genes and CDR3. Any read was removed if the V/J assignment was weak (E-value above 1e-6), the CDR3 was missing, or the read contained stop codons, out-of-frame junctions, or ambiguous translated residues. V3J clonotypes were defined as sequences sharing an identical inferred V gene, J gene, and CDR3 amino acid sequence. Percentage overlap between repertoires was computed as shared unique clonotypes divided by the size of the smaller repertoire. Richness of each repertoire was evaluated using RTK rarefaction, the Chao1 estimator, and Recon v2.1 estimates of unobserved clonotypes. Generation probabilities for all TCRbeta clonotypes obtained by the gDNA method from a few donors were computed using OLGA. Held by TCRdb, this immuneACCESS table contains in-frame sequences only and omits some clones. Under half of the omission traces to an unresolved V gene where checked; the cause of the rest is unknown. The D gene and trimming were derived from the DNA, and the V and J assignments and clone size from that table. Recorded for this sample are around 690,000 clones; 80% to 95% of them occurred a single time. Approximately 35% of the sample comes from the top ten.

Healthy HIV-negative adults with no recently reported acute infections or vaccinations were included as donors. Every donor was a Caucasian adult living in Nashville, Tennessee, USA. The CD8 memory samples were a combination of magnetically selected CD45RO+ cells and CCR7-negative CD45RA+ effector memory (TemRA) cells. Blood was obtained by leukapheresis, after which PBMCs were separated by Ficoll-Histopaque density gradient centrifugation and cryopreserved in liquid nitrogen vapor phase. Purity and quantity of every magnetically sorted T cell population were checked by analytical flow cytometry. Each sorted fraction had its genomic DNA isolated and then quantified by UV absorbance on a Nanodrop 2000c.

Sequencing was done on a sample of memory CD8+ T cells from PBMCs. Per the publication, the cell subset or site label means: CD45RO+ cells pooled with CCR7-negative TemRA cells. The rearrangement joined TRBV9 to TRBJ2-1; TRBD2 is a possible D gene, resting on 6 matching bases. The receptor comes from a man in his late teens or twenties in good health. Some clones in this sample may be carry-over from other donors' samples. The nucleotide sequence is TGTGCCAGCAGCGGCAGTCGGGAGAATGAGCAGTTCTTC. Its protein product is CASSGSRENEQFF. Joined to the reference TRBV9 and TRBJ2-1 proteins, this CDR3 gives the full variable domain: DSGVTQTPKHLITATGQRVTLRCSPRSGDLSVYWYQQSLDQGLQFLIQYYNGEERAKGNILERFSAQQFPDLHSELNLSSLELGDSALYFCASSGSRENEQFFGPGTRLTVL.